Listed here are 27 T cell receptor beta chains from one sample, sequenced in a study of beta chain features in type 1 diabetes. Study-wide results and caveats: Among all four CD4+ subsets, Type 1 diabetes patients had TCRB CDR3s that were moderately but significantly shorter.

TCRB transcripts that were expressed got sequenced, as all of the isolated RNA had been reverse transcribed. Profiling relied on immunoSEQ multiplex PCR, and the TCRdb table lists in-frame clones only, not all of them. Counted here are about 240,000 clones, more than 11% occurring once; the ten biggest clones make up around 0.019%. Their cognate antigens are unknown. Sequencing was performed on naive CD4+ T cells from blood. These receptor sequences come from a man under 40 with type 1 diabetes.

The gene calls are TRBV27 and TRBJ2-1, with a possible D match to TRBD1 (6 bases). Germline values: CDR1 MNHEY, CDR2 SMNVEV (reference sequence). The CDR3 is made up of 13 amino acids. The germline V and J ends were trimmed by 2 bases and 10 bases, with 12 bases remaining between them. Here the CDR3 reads CASSLNRADEQFF. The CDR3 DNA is TGTGCCAGCAGTTTAAACAGGGCGGACGAGCAGTTCTTC.

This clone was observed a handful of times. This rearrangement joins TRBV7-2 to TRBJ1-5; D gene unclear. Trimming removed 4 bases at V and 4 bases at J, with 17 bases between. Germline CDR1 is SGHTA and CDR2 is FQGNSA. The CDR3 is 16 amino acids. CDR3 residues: CASSSLSGSWNQPQHF. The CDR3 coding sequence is TGTGCCAGCAGCTCATTATCCGGGAGTTGGAATCAGCCCCAGCATTTT.

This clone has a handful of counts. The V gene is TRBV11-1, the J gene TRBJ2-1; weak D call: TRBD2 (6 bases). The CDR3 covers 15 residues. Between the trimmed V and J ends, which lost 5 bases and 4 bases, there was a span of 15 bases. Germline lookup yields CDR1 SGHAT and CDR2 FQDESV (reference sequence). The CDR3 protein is CASSPLGSSYNEQFF. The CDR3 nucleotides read TGTGCCAGCAGCCCACTCGGGAGTTCGTACAATGAGCAGTTCTTC. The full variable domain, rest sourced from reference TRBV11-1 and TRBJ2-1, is EAEVAQSPRYKITEKSQAVAFWCDPISGHATLYWYRQILGQGPELLVQFQDESVVDDSQLPKDRFSAERLKGVDSTLKIQPAELGDSAMYLCASSPLGSSYNEQFFGPGTRLTVL.

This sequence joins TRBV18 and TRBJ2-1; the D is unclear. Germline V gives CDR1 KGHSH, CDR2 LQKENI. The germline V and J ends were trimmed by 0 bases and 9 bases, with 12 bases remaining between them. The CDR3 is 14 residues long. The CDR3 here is CASSPPLGSVEQFF. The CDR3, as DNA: TGTGCCAGCTCACCACCCCTCGGTAGTGTTGAGCAGTTCTTC.

The CDR3 spells CAIRAPTGDYGYTF. CDR3 nucleotides: TGTGCCATCAGGGCCCCCACAGGTGACTATGGCTACACCTTC. The chain carries TRBV10-3 and TRBJ1-2; a possible D gene is TRBD1 (5 bases). CDR3 size: 14 residues. Trimming cost V 6 bases and J 3 bases, with 14 bases left between them. The germline gives CDR1 ENHRY, CDR2 SYGVKD.

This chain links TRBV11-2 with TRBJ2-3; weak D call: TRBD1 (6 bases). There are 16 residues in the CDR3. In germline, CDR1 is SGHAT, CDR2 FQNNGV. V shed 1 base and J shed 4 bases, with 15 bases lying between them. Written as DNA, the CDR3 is TGTGCCAGCAGCTTAGCCCAGGGGTGGGTCTCAGATACGCAGTATTTT. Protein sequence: CASSLAQGWVSDTQYF.

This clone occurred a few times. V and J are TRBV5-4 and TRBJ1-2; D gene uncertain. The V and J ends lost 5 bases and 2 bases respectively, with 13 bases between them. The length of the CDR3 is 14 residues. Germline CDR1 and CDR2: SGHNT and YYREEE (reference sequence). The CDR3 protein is CASRPDLGNYGYTF. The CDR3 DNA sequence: TGTGCCAGCAGGCCCGACCTAGGAAACTATGGCTACACCTTC.

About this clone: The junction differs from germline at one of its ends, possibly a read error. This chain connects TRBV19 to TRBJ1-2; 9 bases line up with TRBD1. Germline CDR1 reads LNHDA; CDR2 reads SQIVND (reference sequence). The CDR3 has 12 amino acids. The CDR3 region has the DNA TGTGCCAGTAGTCGGGACAGGGTCTTGACCAACTTC. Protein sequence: CASSRDRVLTNF.

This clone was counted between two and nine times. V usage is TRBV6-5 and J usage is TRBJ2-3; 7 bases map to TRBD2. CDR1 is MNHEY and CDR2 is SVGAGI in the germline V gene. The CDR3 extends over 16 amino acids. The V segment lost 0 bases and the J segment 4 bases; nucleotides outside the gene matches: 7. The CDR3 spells CASSYSAGAPSDTQYF. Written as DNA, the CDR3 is TGTGCCAGCAGTTACTCGGCGGGAGCTCCCTCAGATACGCAGTATTTT.

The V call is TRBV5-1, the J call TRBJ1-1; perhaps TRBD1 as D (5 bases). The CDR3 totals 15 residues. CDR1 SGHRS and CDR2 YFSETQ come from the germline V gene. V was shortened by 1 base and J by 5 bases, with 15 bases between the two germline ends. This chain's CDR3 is CASSLPQGPTTEAFF. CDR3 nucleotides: TGCGCCAGCAGCTTGCCCCAGGGCCCAACAACTGAAGCTTTCTTT.

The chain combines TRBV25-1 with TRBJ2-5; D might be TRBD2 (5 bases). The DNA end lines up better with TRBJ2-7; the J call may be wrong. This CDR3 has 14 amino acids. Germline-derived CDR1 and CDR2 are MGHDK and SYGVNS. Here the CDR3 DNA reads TGTGCCAGCAGTGAATACCTAGCTTCCCACGAGCAGTACTTC. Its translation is CASSEYLASHEQYF.

CDR3: CSGTGANEKLFF. CDR3 coding DNA: TGCAGCGGGACAGGGGCTAATGAAAAACTGTTTTTT. The chain combines TRBV29-1 with TRBJ1-4; 9 positions match TRBD1. J lost 3 bases, V lost 7 bases, and 0 bases had no gene match. This CDR3 comprises 12 residues. Germline values: CDR1 SQVTM, CDR2 ANQGSEA.

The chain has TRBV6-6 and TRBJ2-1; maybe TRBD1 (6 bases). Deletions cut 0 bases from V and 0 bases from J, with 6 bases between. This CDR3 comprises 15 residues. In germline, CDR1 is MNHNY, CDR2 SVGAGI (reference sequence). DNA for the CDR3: TGTGCCAGCAGTTACTCGGACAGCTCCTACAATGAGCAGTTCTTC. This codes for CASSYSDSSYNEQFF.

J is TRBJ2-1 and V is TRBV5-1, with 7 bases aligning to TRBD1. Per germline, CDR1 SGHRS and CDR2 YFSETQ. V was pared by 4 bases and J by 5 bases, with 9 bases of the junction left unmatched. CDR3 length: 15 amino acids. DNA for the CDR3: TGCGCCAGCAGCCAATCGGGACAGAGAAACAATGAGCAGTTCTTC. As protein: CASSQSGQRNNEQFF.

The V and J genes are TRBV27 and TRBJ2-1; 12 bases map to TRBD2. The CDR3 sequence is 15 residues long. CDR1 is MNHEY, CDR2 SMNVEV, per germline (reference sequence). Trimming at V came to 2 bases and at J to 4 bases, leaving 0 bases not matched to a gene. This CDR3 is CASSLTSGRYNEQFF. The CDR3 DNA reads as TGTGCCAGCAGTTTAACTAGCGGGAGGTACAATGAGCAGTTCTTC.

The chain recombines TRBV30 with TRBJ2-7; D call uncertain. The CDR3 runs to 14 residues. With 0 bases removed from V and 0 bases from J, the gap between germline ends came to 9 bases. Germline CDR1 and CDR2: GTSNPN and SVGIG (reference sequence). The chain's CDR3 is CAWSVGTYSYEQYF. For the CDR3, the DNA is TGTGCCTGGAGTGTGGGCACCTACTCCTACGAGCAGTACTTC.

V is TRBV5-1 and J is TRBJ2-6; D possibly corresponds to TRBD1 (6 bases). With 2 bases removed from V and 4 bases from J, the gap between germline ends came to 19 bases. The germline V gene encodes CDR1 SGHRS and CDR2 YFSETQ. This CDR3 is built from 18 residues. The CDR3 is CASSFLEGVASGANVLTF. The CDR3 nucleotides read TGCGCCAGCAGCTTTCTAGAGGGGGTGGCTTCCGGGGCCAACGTCCTGACTTTC.

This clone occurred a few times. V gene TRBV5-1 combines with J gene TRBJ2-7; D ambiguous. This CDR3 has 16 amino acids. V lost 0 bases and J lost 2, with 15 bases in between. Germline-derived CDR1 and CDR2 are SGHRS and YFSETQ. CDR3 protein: CASSLAVGPSAYEQYF. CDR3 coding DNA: TGCGCCAGCAGCTTGGCTGTTGGGCCTTCGGCCTACGAGCAGTACTTC.

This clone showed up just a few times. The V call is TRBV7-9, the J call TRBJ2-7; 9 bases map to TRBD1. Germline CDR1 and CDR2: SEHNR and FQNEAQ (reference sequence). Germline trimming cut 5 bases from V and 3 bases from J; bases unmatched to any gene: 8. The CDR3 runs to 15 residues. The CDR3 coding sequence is TGTGCCAGCAGCACCGTGGACAGGGGCCACTACGAGCAGTACTTC. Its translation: CASSTVDRGHYEQYF.

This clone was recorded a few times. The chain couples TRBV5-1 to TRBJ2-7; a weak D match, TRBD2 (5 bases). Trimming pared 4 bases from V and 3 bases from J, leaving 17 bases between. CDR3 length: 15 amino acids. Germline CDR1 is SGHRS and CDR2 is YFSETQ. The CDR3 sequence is CASSPMDWRNYEQYF. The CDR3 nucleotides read TGCGCCAGCAGCCCGATGGACTGGCGAAACTACGAGCAGTACTTC.

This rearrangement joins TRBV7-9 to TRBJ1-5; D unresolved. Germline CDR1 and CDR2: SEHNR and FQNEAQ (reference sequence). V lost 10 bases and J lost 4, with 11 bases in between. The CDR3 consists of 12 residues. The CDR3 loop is CATRRDNQPQHF. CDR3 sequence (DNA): TGTGCCACAAGGCGGGATAATCAGCCCCAGCATTTT. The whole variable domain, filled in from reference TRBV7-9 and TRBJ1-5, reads DTGVSQNPRHKITKRGQNVTFRCDPISEHNRLYWYRQTLGQGPEFLTYFQNEAQLEKSRLLSDRFSAERPKGSFSTLEIQRTEQGDSAMYLCATRRDNQPQHFGDGTRLSIL.

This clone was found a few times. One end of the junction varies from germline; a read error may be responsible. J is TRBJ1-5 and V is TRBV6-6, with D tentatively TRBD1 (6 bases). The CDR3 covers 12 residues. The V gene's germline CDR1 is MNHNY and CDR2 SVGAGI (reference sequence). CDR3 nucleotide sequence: TGTGCCAGCAGCACAGGGAATCGGCCCCAGCATTTT. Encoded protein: CASSTGNRPQHF.

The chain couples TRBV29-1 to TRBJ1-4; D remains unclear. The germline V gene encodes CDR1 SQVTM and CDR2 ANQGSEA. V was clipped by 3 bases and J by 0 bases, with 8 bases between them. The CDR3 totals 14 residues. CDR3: CSVESGTTNEKLFF. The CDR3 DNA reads TGCAGCGTTGAGAGCGGGACAACTAATGAAAAACTGTTTTTT.

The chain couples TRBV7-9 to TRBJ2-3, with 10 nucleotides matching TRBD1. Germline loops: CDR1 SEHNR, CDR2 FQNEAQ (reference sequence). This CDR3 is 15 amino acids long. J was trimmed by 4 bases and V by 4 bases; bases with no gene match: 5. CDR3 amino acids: CASSSGTGVADTQYF. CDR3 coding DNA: TGTGCCAGCAGCTCCGGGACAGGGGTCGCAGATACGCAGTATTTT. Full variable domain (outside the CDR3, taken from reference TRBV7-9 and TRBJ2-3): DTGVSQNPRHKITKRGQNVTFRCDPISEHNRLYWYRQTLGQGPEFLTYFQNEAQLEKSRLLSDRFSAERPKGSFSTLEIQRTEQGDSAMYLCASSSGTGVADTQYFGPGTRLTVL.

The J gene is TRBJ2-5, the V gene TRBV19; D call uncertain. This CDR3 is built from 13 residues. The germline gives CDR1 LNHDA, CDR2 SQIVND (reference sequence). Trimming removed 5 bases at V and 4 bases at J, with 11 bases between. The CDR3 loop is CASSPHSGETQYF. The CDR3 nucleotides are TGTGCCAGTAGTCCCCACTCTGGAGAGACCCAGTACTTC.

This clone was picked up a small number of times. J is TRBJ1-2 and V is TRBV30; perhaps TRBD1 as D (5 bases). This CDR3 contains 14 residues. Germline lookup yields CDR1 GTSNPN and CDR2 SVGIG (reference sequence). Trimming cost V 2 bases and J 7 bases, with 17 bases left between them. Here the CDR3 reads CAWSPGSAQGGYTF. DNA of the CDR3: TGTGCCTGGAGTCCGGGCTCGGCCCAGGGTGGCTACACCTTC.

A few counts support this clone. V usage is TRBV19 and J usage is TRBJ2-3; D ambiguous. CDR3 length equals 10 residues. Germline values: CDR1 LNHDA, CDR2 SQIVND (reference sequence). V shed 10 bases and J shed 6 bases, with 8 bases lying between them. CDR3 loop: CATMRDTQYF. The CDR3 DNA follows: TGTGCCACCATGAGGGATACGCAGTATTTT.